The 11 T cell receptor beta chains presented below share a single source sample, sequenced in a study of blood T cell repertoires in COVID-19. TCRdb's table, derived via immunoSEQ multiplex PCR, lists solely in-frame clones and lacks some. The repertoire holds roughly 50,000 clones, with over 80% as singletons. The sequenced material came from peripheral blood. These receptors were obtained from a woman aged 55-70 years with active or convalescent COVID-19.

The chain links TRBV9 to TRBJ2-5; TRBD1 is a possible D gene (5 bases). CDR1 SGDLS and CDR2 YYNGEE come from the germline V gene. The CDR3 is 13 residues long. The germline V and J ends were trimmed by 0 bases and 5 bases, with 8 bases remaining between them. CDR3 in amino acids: CASSVAGKETQYF. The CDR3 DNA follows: TGTGCCAGCAGCGTAGCAGGGAAGGAGACCCAGTACTTC.

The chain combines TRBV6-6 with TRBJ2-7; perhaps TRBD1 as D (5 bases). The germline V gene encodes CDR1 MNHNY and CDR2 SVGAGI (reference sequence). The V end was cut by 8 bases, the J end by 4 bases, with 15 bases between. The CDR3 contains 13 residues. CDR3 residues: CASRQGSVYEQYF. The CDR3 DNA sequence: TGTGCCAGCCGGCAGGGATCAGTGTACGAGCAGTACTTC.

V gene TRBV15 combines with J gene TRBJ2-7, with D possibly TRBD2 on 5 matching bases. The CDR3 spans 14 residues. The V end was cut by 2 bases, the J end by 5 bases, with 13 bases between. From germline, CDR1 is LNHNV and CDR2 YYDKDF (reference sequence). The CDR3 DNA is TGTGCCACCAGCAGAACAAGGACGGAGGACGAGCAGTACTTC. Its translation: CATSRTRTEDEQYF. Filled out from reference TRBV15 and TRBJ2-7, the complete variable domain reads DAMVIQNPRYQVTQFGKPVTLSCSQTLNHNVMYWYQQKSSQAPKLLFHYYDKDFNNEADTPDNFQSRRPNTSFCFLDIRSPGLGDTAMYLCATSRTRTEDEQYFGPGTRLTVT.

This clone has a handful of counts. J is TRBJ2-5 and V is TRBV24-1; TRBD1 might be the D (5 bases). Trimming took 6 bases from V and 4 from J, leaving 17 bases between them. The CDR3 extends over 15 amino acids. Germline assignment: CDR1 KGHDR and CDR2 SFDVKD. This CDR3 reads CATSLQGTLGETQYF. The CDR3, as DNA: TGTGCCACCAGTCTTCAGGGCACCCTGGGAGAGACCCAGTACTTC.

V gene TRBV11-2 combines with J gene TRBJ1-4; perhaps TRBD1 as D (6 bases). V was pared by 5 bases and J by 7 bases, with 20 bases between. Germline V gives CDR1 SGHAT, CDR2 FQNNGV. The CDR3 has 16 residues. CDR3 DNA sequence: TGTGCCAGCAGCCATACCGGGAATACAGGGACTGAAAAACTGTTTTTT. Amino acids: CASSHTGNTGTEKLFF.

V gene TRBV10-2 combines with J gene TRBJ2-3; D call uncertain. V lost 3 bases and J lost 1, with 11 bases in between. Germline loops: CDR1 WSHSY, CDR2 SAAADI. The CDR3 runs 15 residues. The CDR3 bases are TGCGCCAGCAGTGATGGGCAGATTCGCACAGATACGCAGTATTTT. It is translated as CASSDGQIRTDTQYF.

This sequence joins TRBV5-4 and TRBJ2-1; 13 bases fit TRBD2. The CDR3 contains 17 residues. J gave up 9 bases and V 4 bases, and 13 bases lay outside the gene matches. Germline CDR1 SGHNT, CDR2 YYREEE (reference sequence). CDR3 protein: CASSGGTSGVVRGEQFF. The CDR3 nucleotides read TGTGCCAGCAGCGGCGGGACTAGCGGGGTTGTAAGGGGTGAGCAGTTCTTC.

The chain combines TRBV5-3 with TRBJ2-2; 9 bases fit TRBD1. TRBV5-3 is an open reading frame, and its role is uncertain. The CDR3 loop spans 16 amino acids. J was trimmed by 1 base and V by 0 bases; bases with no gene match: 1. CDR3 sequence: CARSLGTGVNTGELFF. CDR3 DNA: TGTGCCAGAAGCTTGGGGACAGGGGTGAACACCGGGGAGCTGTTTTTT.

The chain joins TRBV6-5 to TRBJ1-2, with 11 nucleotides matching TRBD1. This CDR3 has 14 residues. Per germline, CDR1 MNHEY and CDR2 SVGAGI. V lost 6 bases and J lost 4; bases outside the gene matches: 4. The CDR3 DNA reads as TGTGCCAGCAGCCCGGACAGGGGGCGCTATGGCTACACCTTC. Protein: CASSPDRGRYGYTF.

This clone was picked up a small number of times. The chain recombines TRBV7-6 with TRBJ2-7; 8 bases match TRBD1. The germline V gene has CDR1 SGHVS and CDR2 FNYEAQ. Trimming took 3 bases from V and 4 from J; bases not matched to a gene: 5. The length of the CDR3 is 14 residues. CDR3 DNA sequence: TGTGCCAGCAGCTTGGGGCAGGGGGCTTACGAGCAGTACTTC. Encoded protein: CASSLGQGAYEQYF.

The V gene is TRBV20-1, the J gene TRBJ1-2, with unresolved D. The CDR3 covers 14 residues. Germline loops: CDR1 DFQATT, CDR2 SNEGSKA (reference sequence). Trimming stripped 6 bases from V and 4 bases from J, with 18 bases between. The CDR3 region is CSASNPQTGYGYTF. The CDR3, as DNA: TGCAGTGCGAGTAACCCGCAAACTGGCTATGGCTACACCTTC.